This passage covers 14 T cell receptor beta chains from one sample sequenced in a study of Ad26.COV2.S vaccination and SARS-CoV-2 variants. The treatment was: 15 to 20 received Ad26.COV2.S at low or high dose, single or two shots; 5 received placebo; per-sample allocation not given. Material that was analyzed had been drawn on day 63 after the first vaccine or placebo injection. Repertoires were generated with immunoSEQ multiplex PCR, while TCRdb's copy carries only in-frame clones and drops some. In the table there are about 420,000 clones, approximately 88% of which are singletons. The sequenced sample was peripheral blood, obtained in a trial of Ad26.COV2.S vaccine versus placebo. The receptors here all came from a person aged 18-65 years who received the Ad26.COV2.S COVID-19 vaccine or a placebo.

V usage is TRBV5-1 and J usage is TRBJ2-2, with D maybe TRBD2 (6 bases). The CDR3 sequence is 16 residues long. Trimming removed 4 bases at V and 1 base at J, with 14 bases between. CDR1 and CDR2 from the germline V gene are SGHRS and YFSETQ. CDR3 DNA: TGCGCCAGCAGCCCCTCCACCGGGGGGAACACCGGGGAGCTGTTTTTT. Translated, it gives CASSPSTGGNTGELFF. The variable domain in full, completed from reference TRBV5-1 and TRBJ2-2, reads KAGVTQTPRYLIKTRGQQVTLSCSPISGHRSVSWYQQTPGQGLQFLFEYFSETQRNKGNFPGRFSGRQFSNSRSEMNVSTLELGDSALYLCASSPSTGGNTGELFFGEGSRLTVL.

The V gene is TRBV12-3 or TRBV12-4, the J gene TRBJ2-1; D may be TRBD1 (6 bases). This CDR3 has 12 amino acids. V lost 5 bases to trimming and J lost 7 bases, with 9 bases between them. The CDR3 DNA reads as TGTGCCAGCAGTGGCAGGGGTAATGAGCAGTTCTTC. Its translation is CASSGRGNEQFF.

The V and J genes are TRBV12-5 and TRBJ1-4; 7 bases fit TRBD1. Per the germline V gene, CDR1 is LGHNT and CDR2 is FRNRAP. V shed 0 bases, J shed 6 bases, and the junction held 7 bases outside the gene matches. The CDR3 loop spans 16 amino acids. In nucleotides, the CDR3 is TGTGCTAGTGGTTTGGTACCGCAGGGGGGGGATGAAAAACTGTTTTTT. Translating it yields CASGLVPQGGDEKLFF. Using reference TRBV12-5 and TRBJ1-4 for the parts outside the CDR3, the full variable domain is DARVTQTPRHKVTEMGQEVTMRCQPILGHNTVFWYRQTMMQGLELLAYFRNRAPLDDSGMPKDRFSAEMPDATLATLKIQPSEPRDSAVYFCASGLVPQGGDEKLFFGSGTQLSVL.

V usage is TRBV2 and J usage is TRBJ2-2, with no clear D. Germline-derived CDR1 and CDR2 are SNHLY and FYNNEI. V was trimmed by 6 bases and J by 2 bases, leaving 13 bases between them. The CDR3 consists of 15 residues. The CDR3 coding sequence is TGTGCCAGCAGCCGACTCGCTACTAACACCGGGGAGCTGTTTTTT. This translates into CASSRLATNTGELFF.

The V gene is TRBV4-1, the J gene TRBJ1-6; unclear D gene. Germline CDR1 reads MGHRA; CDR2 reads YSYEKL. With 0 bases removed from V and 8 bases from J, the gap between germline ends came to 14 bases. The CDR3 contains 16 residues. The CDR3: CASSQEGLRWDSPLHF. CDR3 DNA: TGCGCCAGCAGCCAAGAAGGGCTTAGGTGGGATTCACCCCTCCACTTT.

The chain joins TRBV7-9 to TRBJ2-7; D uncertain. Germline CDR1 and CDR2: SEHNR and FQNEAQ (reference sequence). V was pared by 1 base and J by 4 bases, with 11 bases between. The CDR3 sequence is 14 residues long. The CDR3 spells CASSLVEEWYEQYF. CDR3 DNA sequence: TGTGCCAGCAGCTTAGTTGAGGAGTGGTACGAGCAGTACTTC.

The chain has TRBV4-3 and TRBJ2-7, with 10 bases aligning to TRBD1. Unmatched junction bases numbered 1, after V lost 0 bases and J lost 2 bases. In germline, CDR1 is LGHNA, CDR2 YSLEER. The CDR3 consists of 15 residues. The CDR3 bases are TGCGCCAGCAGCCAAGAGGGGACAGGGGCCTACGAGCAGTACTTC. Amino acid sequence: CASSQEGTGAYEQYF.

This chain joins TRBV4-2 and TRBJ1-3, with D perhaps matching TRBD1 (6 bases). From germline, CDR1 is LGHNA and CDR2 YNFKEQ. Trimming took off 2 bases at V and 3 bases at J, with 17 bases between the two ends. The CDR3 runs 17 residues. The CDR3 DNA reads TGTGCCAGCAGCCAACCTATGACGAGGGGGGTTGGAAACACCATATATTTT. Its protein is CASSQPMTRGVGNTIYF.

This sequence joins TRBV30 and TRBJ1-2; D is undetermined. V was cut by 1 base and J by 8 bases, with 11 bases left in between. CDR3 length: 12 residues. In germline, CDR1 is GTSNPN, CDR2 SVGIG (reference sequence). Here the CDR3 DNA reads TGTGCCTGGAGTGGGGGTAGCGGCGGCTACACCTTC. Translation gives CAWSGGSGGYTF.

The chain recombines TRBV4-3 with TRBJ2-3, with TRBD2 matching 16 bases. The CDR3 is made up of 17 amino acids. Per germline, CDR1 LGHNA and CDR2 YSLEER. Germline trimming cut 4 bases from V and 2 bases from J; bases unmatched to any gene: 3. Written as DNA, the CDR3 is TGCGCCAGCAGCCCGGGGACTAGCGGGGGGGCCACAGATACGCAGTATTTT. The encoded protein is CASSPGTSGGATDTQYF.

The chain is built from TRBV5-1 and TRBJ2-3, with TRBD2 as a possible D gene (6 bases). The CDR3 has 16 amino acids. The V end was cut by 0 bases, the J end by 6 bases, with 17 bases between. Germline CDR1 is SGHRS and CDR2 is YFSETQ. The CDR3 nucleotides read TGCGCCAGCAGCTTGGGGGGCAGGCCCGCGGGGGATACGCAGTATTTT. This gives the protein CASSLGGRPAGDTQYF. Combining the CDR3 with reference TRBV5-1 and TRBJ2-3 gives the whole variable domain KAGVTQTPRYLIKTRGQQVTLSCSPISGHRSVSWYQQTPGQGLQFLFEYFSETQRNKGNFPGRFSGRQFSNSRSEMNVSTLELGDSALYLCASSLGGRPAGDTQYFGPGTRLTVL.

This clone came up once. The chain couples TRBV5-1 to TRBJ1-1; D is ambiguous. V shed 4 bases and J shed 1 base, with 17 bases lying between them. The CDR3 has 16 residues. Germline V CDR1 and CDR2: SGHRS, YFSETQ. The CDR3 sequence is CASSLVPSRANTEAFF. The CDR3 DNA reads TGCGCCAGCAGCCTCGTCCCTTCAAGGGCGAACACTGAAGCTTTCTTT.

This clone has a single count. The genes are TRBV28 and TRBJ1-6; possibly TRBD1 for D (5 bases). The V end was cut by 6 bases, the J end by 11 bases, with 11 bases between. The CDR3 has 12 amino acids. CDR1 MDHEN and CDR2 SYDVKM come from the germline V gene. The DNA for the CDR3 is TGTGCCAGCAGCCCCAGGGAGACACCCCTCCACTTT. Translating gives CASSPRETPLHF.

The V and J genes are TRBV29-1 and TRBJ1-3, with D possibly being TRBD1 (6 bases). CDR1 and CDR2 (germline): SQVTM, ANQGSEA. V lost 0 bases, J lost 0 bases, and 18 bases lay in between. This CDR3 region has 18 residues. This chain's CDR3 is CSVEDRTELTSSGNTIYF. The CDR3 nucleotides read TGCAGCGTTGAAGATCGGACAGAGCTAACTAGCTCTGGAAACACCATATATTTT.